One and the same sample provided the 27 T cell receptor beta chains below, sequenced in a study of blood T cell repertoires in COVID-19. TCRdb's table, derived via immunoSEQ multiplex PCR, lists solely in-frame clones and lacks some. In the table there are approximately 300,000 clones, roughly 85% of which are singletons. The specimen sequenced was PBMCs or T cells enriched from blood (not recorded which). These receptors were taken from a woman aged 25 to 45 who had been exposed to COVID-19.

J is TRBJ1-2 and V is TRBV28; D gene uncertain. V was shortened by 4 bases and J by 8 bases, with 11 bases between the two germline ends. This CDR3 is 12 amino acids long. Germline V gene data show CDR1 as MDHEN and CDR2 as SYDVKM. As DNA, the CDR3 is TGTGCCAGCAGTTCTCAAAAACGGGGCTACACCTTC. It codes for CASSSQKRGYTF.

V and J are TRBV30 and TRBJ1-2, with D unresolved. This CDR3 contains 12 residues. Germline V gives CDR1 GTSNPN, CDR2 SVGIG (reference sequence). Trimming cost V 5 bases and J 8 bases, with 15 bases left between them. The CDR3 nucleotides are TGTGCCTGGGGGGAGGCCCAGTACGGCTACACCTTC. Protein sequence: CAWGEAQYGYTF.

V and J are TRBV27 and TRBJ2-1, with D hard to call. The germline V and J ends were trimmed by 8 bases and 0 bases, with 11 bases remaining between them. The CDR3 consists of 14 residues. CDR1 and CDR2 from the germline V gene are MNHEY and SMNVEV (reference sequence). CDR3 sequence reads: CASAMGSSYNEQFF. CDR3 sequence (DNA): TGTGCCAGCGCTATGGGCAGCTCCTACAATGAGCAGTTCTTC.

DNA for the CDR3: TGTGCCAGCAGCTTAAGGGGGGGCACGCGAGAGACCCAGTACTTC. Translating gives CASSLRGGTRETQYF. This chain links TRBV7-3 with TRBJ2-5; D might be TRBD2 (7 bases). Germline V gene sequence: CDR1 SGHTA, CDR2 FQGTGA. The CDR3 runs 15 residues. V lost 1 base, J lost 4 bases, and 13 bases lay in between.

This chain links TRBV5-1 with TRBJ2-1, with 7 positions matching TRBD1. Germline CDR1 SGHRS, CDR2 YFSETQ. With 7 bases clipped from V and 0 bases from J, the junction kept 7 bases outside the gene matches. The CDR3 length is 15 residues. CDR3 sequence (DNA): TGCGCCAGCCGGAAAAGGGACAGCTCCTACAATGAGCAGTTCTTC. Translating gives CASRKRDSSYNEQFF.

This clone appeared a single time. The V call is TRBV3-1 (or the pseudogene TRBV3-2), the J call TRBJ2-3; D might be TRBD2 (6 bases). V lost 0 bases and J lost 2, with 18 bases in between. Germline CDR1 and CDR2: LGHDT and YNNKEL (reference sequence). The CDR3 consists of 18 residues. The CDR3 DNA follows: TGTGCCAGCAGCCAAGAGCGGGCGCTAGCGCGGGTCACAGATACGCAGTATTTT. Translated: CASSQERALARVTDTQYF.

A single count supports this clone. This rearrangement joins TRBV30 to TRBJ1-1, with D possibly TRBD1 on 6 matching bases. The germline CDR1 and CDR2 sequences are GTSNPN and SVGIG (reference sequence). The CDR3 runs to 13 residues. Trimming left V 2 bases short and J 8 bases short, with 15 bases between. Written as DNA, the CDR3 is TGTGCCTGGAGTTCACAGGGTTGGTCAGAAGCTTTCTTT. It yields the protein CAWSSQGWSEAFF.

This chain uses TRBV6-1 with TRBJ1-5; 8 nucleotides agree with TRBD1. The germline V gene has CDR1 MNHNS and CDR2 SASEGT. The trim removed 3 bases at V and 7 bases at J, leaving 5 bases unmatched. CDR3 length: 14 amino acids. The CDR3 bases are TGTGCCAGCAGTGACGGACAGGGCCCCCAGCCCCAGCATTTT. It yields the protein CASSDGQGPQPQHF.

This chain links TRBV7-9 with TRBJ2-3; 8 bases agree with TRBD2. J gave up 2 bases and V 3 bases, and 4 bases lay outside the gene matches. The CDR3 is made up of 15 amino acids. Germline-derived CDR1 and CDR2 are SEHNR and FQNEAQ (reference sequence). CDR3: CASSLFGRDTDTQYF. The CDR3 DNA sequence: TGTGCCAGCAGCTTGTTCGGGAGGGACACAGATACGCAGTATTTT.

The chain uses TRBV30 and TRBJ2-7; no reliable D call. Germline CDR1 is GTSNPN and CDR2 is SVGIG (reference sequence). The CDR3 has 12 amino acids. V was trimmed by 0 bases and J by 5 bases, leaving 8 bases between them. The CDR3 region is CAWSVRSDEQYF. The CDR3 DNA sequence: TGTGCCTGGAGTGTACGGAGTGACGAGCAGTACTTC.

V is TRBV5-4 and J is TRBJ2-1; the D gene is possibly TRBD2 (6 bases). This CDR3 region has 15 residues. Germline V gene data show CDR1 as SGHNT and CDR2 as YYREEE (reference sequence). Trimming pared 0 bases from V and 3 bases from J, leaving 10 bases between. In DNA form, the CDR3 reads TGTGCCAGCAGCTTGGTCGGGAGTATCTACAATGAGCAGTTCTTC. It is translated as CASSLVGSIYNEQFF.

The chain has TRBV7-2 and TRBJ2-2; D is perhaps TRBD1 (6 bases). The CDR3 has 17 amino acids. The V end was cut by 5 bases, the J end by 3 bases, with 19 bases between. The germline gives CDR1 SGHTA, CDR2 FQGNSA. CDR3 DNA sequence: TGTGCCAGCAGCCACAGAGGTAGGGGGACGGACACCGGGGAGCTGTTTTTT. This encodes CASSHRGRGTDTGELFF.

The V call is TRBV5-1, the J call TRBJ1-2; 8 bases line up with TRBD1. V shed 5 bases, J shed 8 bases, and the junction held 14 bases outside the gene matches. There are 15 residues in the CDR3. Germline CDR1 reads SGHRS; CDR2 reads YFSETQ. The CDR3 DNA follows: TGCGCCAGCAGACGTGAAGCCGGACAGGGTATCGGCTACACCTTC. Its protein product is CASRREAGQGIGYTF. Looking up the rest from reference TRBV5-1 and TRBJ1-2 gives the full variable domain: KAGVTQTPRYLIKTRGQQVTLSCSPISGHRSVSWYQQTPGQGLQFLFEYFSETQRNKGNFPGRFSGRQFSNSRSEMNVSTLELGDSALYLCASRREAGQGIGYTFGSGTRLTVV.

The chain couples TRBV5-4 to TRBJ1-1, with TRBD1 matching 10 bases. V shed 4 bases, J shed 1 base, and the junction held 4 bases outside the gene matches. Germline lookup yields CDR1 SGHNT and CDR2 YYREEE (reference sequence). This CDR3 region has 15 residues. This chain's CDR3 is CASSRTGGKNTEAFF. In nucleotides, the CDR3 is TGTGCCAGCAGCAGGACAGGGGGAAAGAACACTGAAGCTTTCTTT. Supplemented by reference TRBV5-4 and TRBJ1-1, the full variable domain reads ETGVTQSPTHLIKTRGQQVTLRCSSQSGHNTVSWYQQALGQGPQFIFQYYREEENGRGNFPPRFSGLQFPNYSSELNVNALELDDSALYLCASSRTGGKNTEAFFGQGTRLTVV.

This clone came up a few times. The chain links TRBV11-2 to TRBJ2-7, with 8 bases identical to TRBD1. Germline V gene sequence: CDR1 SGHAT, CDR2 FQNNGV. The CDR3 runs to 15 residues. The V segment lost 4 bases and the J segment 4 bases; nucleotides outside the gene matches: 9. Written as DNA, the CDR3 is TGTGCCAGCAGCTCTGACAGGGGAGTAGCATACGAGCAGTACTTC. It codes for CASSSDRGVAYEQYF.

There are a few counts of this clone. V is TRBV6-1 and J is TRBJ2-3; 9 bases are a match to TRBD2. The trim removed 3 bases at V and 2 bases at J, leaving 3 bases unmatched. Germline V lookup: CDR1 MNHNS, CDR2 SASEGT. The CDR3 contains 15 residues. CDR3 sequence reads: CASSEAGGHTDTQYF. The CDR3 DNA sequence: TGTGCCAGCAGTGAGGCGGGAGGGCACACAGATACGCAGTATTTT.

The chain couples TRBV15 to TRBJ1-1; the D gene is possibly TRBD1 (5 bases). From germline, CDR1 is LNHNV and CDR2 YYDKDF (reference sequence). V dropped 0 bases and J dropped 4 bases, with 6 bases sitting between them. The CDR3 totals 13 residues. The CDR3 is CATSRDTGTEAFF. The CDR3 DNA is TGTGCCACCAGCAGAGACACAGGCACTGAAGCTTTCTTT.

The rearrangement uses TRBV7-9 and TRBJ2-1, with 7 bases matching TRBD1. The CDR3 runs 15 residues. J lost 2 bases, V lost 5 bases, and 6 bases had no gene match. Germline values: CDR1 SEHNR, CDR2 FQNEAQ (reference sequence). CDR3 residues: CASSQADRTYNEQFF. The DNA of the CDR3 is TGTGCCAGCAGCCAGGCGGACAGGACCTACAATGAGCAGTTCTTC.

The chain combines TRBV27 with TRBJ2-1, with 9 bases that match TRBD2. Germline loops: CDR1 MNHEY, CDR2 SMNVEV (reference sequence). After removal of 3 bases from V and 10 bases from J, the junction contained 10 bases not matched to a gene. This CDR3 contains 15 residues. In DNA form, the CDR3 reads TGTGCCAGCAGTTTTCGGGTTAGCGGGAGTGAGGAGCAGTTCTTC. Translated: CASSFRVSGSEEQFF.

The chain recombines TRBV2 with TRBJ1-4; D gene uncertain. The germline CDR1 and CDR2 sequences are SNHLY and FYNNEI. V was cut by 5 bases and J by 4 bases, with 8 bases left in between. The CDR3 is made up of 13 amino acids. In DNA, the CDR3 is TGTGCCAGCAGTTTTGACTATAATGAAAAACTGTTTTTT. This translates into CASSFDYNEKLFF. Based on the CDR3 plus reference TRBV2 and TRBJ1-4, the full variable domain is EPEVTQTPSHQVTQMGQEVILRCVPISNHLYFYWYRQILGQKVEFLVSFYNNEISEKSEIFDDQFSVERPDGSNFTLKIRSTKLEDSAMYFCASSFDYNEKLFFGSGTQLSVL.

CDR3 DNA: TGCGCCAGCAGCCAAGGTGAGGGCAGCTACGAGCAGTACTTC. The encoded protein is CASSQGEGSYEQYF. The J gene is TRBJ2-7, the V gene TRBV4-3; maybe TRBD2 (5 bases). Germline CDR1 and CDR2: LGHNA and YSLEER. The CDR3 loop spans 14 amino acids. Deletions cut 1 base from V and 3 bases from J, with 10 bases between.

V usage is TRBV10-1 and J usage is TRBJ2-2; 9 nucleotides agree with TRBD2. CDR1 WNHNN and CDR2 SYGVQD come from the germline V gene (reference sequence). The CDR3 runs to 14 residues. Losses at the gene ends were 10 bases for V and 0 bases for J; bases not matched to a gene: 3. CDR3 region: CATAGGTNTGELFF. In nucleotides, the CDR3 is TGCGCCACCGCGGGGGGGACGAACACCGGGGAGCTGTTTTTT.

Only a few counts were recorded for this clone. The gene calls are TRBV19 and TRBJ1-6; D gene ambiguous. CDR1 is LNHDA and CDR2 is SQIVND in the germline V gene (reference sequence). V dropped 5 bases and J dropped 6 bases, with 14 bases sitting between them. This CDR3 has 15 residues. The CDR3 region has the DNA TGTGCCAGTAGTCCATCCGGGAACATTAATTCACCCCTCCACTTT. Amino acid sequence: CASSPSGNINSPLHF.

CDR3 residues: CASSQDRGWAYEQYF. The DNA for the CDR3 is TGTGCCAGCAGCCAAGACAGGGGTTGGGCCTACGAGCAGTACTTC. V and J are TRBV3-1 (or the pseudogene TRBV3-2) and TRBJ2-7; D might be TRBD1 (6 bases). The CDR3 has 15 amino acids. Germline CDR1 is LGHDT and CDR2 is YNNKEL (reference sequence). V was cut by 0 bases and J by 2 bases, with 11 bases left in between.

The CDR3 coding sequence is TGTGCCAGCAGCCTGCTCGGACAGGGTGGAGAAAAACTGTTTTTT. Its protein product is CASSLLGQGGEKLFF. The chain joins TRBV2 to TRBJ1-4; 8 bases agree with TRBD1. The CDR3 extends over 15 amino acids. CDR1 is SNHLY, CDR2 FYNNEI, per germline. V lost 6 bases to trimming and J lost 8 bases; unmatched junction nucleotides: 11.

This clone was picked up one time. The CDR3 region is CAAHRQTGLNTEAFF. In DNA form, the CDR3 reads TGTGCCGCCCACCGTCAGACGGGACTTAACACTGAAGCTTTCTTT. V and J are TRBV27 and TRBJ1-1; maybe TRBD1 (5 bases). Germline V gene sequence: CDR1 MNHEY, CDR2 SMNVEV (reference sequence). The CDR3 is 15 residues long. V was clipped by 11 bases and J by 2 bases, with 21 bases between them.

V usage is TRBV14 and J usage is TRBJ1-4; maybe TRBD1 (5 bases). The germline CDR1 and CDR2 sequences are SGHDN and FVKESK. V gave up 1 base and J gave up 5 bases, with 11 bases separating them. The CDR3 runs 15 residues. The CDR3 is CASSQVPGLNEKLFF. DNA of the CDR3: TGTGCCAGCAGCCAAGTCCCAGGGCTGAATGAAAAACTGTTTTTT.